This TCR beta chain was sequenced during a study of shared clonotypes between healthy human individuals. Study at large: Per-donor plates numbered three CD4 naive, three CD4 memory, two CD8 naive and one CD8 memory.

Note on this clone: Its antigen remains unknown.

In germline, CDR1 is PRHDT, CDR2 FYEKMQ (reference sequence). Trimming at V came to 5 bases and at J to 7 bases, leaving 14 bases not matched to a gene. The CDR3 extends over 16 amino acids. Clones were read by immunoSEQ multiplex PCR, and TCRdb kept only the in-frame ones, dropping some. The sample includes 2 million to 2.5 million clones, 80% to 95% seen only once; the top ten take about 0.36%. General study points: Sharing across four donors was highest in naive CD4 (around 5%) and lowest in memory CD8 (about 0.4%). Clonotype sharing among the donors was expected to vary with sequencing depth. The donor pool, a small one, limited the genetic and exposure-history diversity represented.

The receptor was derived from a man younger than 35 in good health. Some clones in this sample may be carry-over from other donors' samples. The sequenced material came from naive CD4+ T cells from PBMCs. Subset denoted: CD45RA+ positively selected. The chain links TRBV13 to TRBJ2-1; 7 bases map to TRBD2. CDR3: CASSAPGGRRINEQFF. Here the CDR3 DNA reads TGTGCCAGCAGCGCCCCTGGCGGGAGAAGGATTAATGAGCAGTTCTTC. Combining the CDR3 with reference TRBV13 and TRBJ2-1 gives the whole variable domain AAGVIQSPRHLIKEKRETATLKCYPIPRHDTVYWYQQGPGQDPQFLISFYEKMQSDKGSIPDRFSAQQFSDYHSELNMSSLELGDSALYFCASSAPGGRRINEQFFGPGTRLTVL.